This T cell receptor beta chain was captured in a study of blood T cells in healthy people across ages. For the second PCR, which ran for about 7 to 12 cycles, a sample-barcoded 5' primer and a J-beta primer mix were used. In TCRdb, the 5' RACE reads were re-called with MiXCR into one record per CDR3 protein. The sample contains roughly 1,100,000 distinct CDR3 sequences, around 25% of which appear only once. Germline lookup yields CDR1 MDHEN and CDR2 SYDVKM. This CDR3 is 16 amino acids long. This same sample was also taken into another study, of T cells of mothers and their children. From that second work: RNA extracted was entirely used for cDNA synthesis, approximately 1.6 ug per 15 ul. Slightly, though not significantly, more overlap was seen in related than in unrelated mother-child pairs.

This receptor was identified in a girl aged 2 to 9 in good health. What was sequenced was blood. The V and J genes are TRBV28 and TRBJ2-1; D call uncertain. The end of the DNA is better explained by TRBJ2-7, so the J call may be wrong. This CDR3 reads CASSLEYRLSSYEQYF. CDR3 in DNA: TGTGCCAGCAGTTTGGAGTACCGTCTCTCCTCCTACGAGCAGTACTTC.